A single sample is the source of the 6 T cell receptor delta chains below, sequenced in a study of γδ T cells in repeated Plasmodium falciparum infection. TCRdb re-processed the multiplex PCR reads using CATT. The table records 70,000 to 95,000 delta-chain clones, 1.4% of them present only once. Vgamma9/Vdelta2+ and Vdelta2-negative gammadelta T cells were flow-sorted from PBMC for bulk sequencing. What was sequenced was gamma-delta T cells from blood. The source of these receptors is a pool of human donors (malaria-infected and uninfected, not separated).

The chain links TRDV1 to TRDJ1; 8 nucleotides align to TRDD3. The J gene was missing in TCRdb and was found by matching the end of the DNA to germline. The CDR3 spans 19 residues. Germline V gene data show CDR1 as TSWWSYY and CDR2 as QGS. Trimming removed 5 bases from V and 0 bases from J; junction bases left unmatched: 17. The CDR3, as DNA: TGTGCTCTTGGGTCACCGTCCTACGATACTGGGGGGTACACCGATAAACTCATCTTT. It yields the protein CALGSPSYDTGGYTDKLIF.

Only a few counts were recorded for this clone. The protein held in TCRdb is that of a much larger clone and does not match this DNA's translation at residue 3, likely because of a read error; the protein shown is translated from the DNA. The chain recombines TRDV1 with TRDJ2; 9 bases match TRDD3. TCRdb gives no J gene; it was assigned here by matching the DNA to germline. The CDR3 consists of 19 residues. Germline-derived CDR1 and CDR2 are TSWWSYY and QGS. For the CDR3, the DNA is TGTGCTTTTGGGGTGCCGTGGGGCTACTTGGGGGATATGACAGCACAACTCTTCTTT. Its translation: CAFGVPWGYLGDMTAQLFF.

Turning to this clone: This DNA's translation differs at residue 12 from TCRdb's protein, which comes from a much larger clone; a read error is likely, and the protein shown is translated from the DNA. The V gene is TRDV1, the J gene TRDJ1, with 12 bases aligning to TRDD3. Matching the DNA to germline supplied the J gene, which TCRdb does not give. CDR1 and CDR2 from the germline V gene are TSWWSYY and QGS. Trimming cost V 1 base and J 0 bases; bases outside gene matches: 18. The CDR3 has 22 amino acids. CDR3 protein: CALGERRGTGGYYLLYTDKLIF. CDR3 DNA sequence: TGTGCTCTTGGGGAACGGCGTGGTACTGGGGGATACTACCTTCTTTACACCGATAAACTCATCTTT.

This clone was picked up a small number of times. The protein that TCRdb holds for this DNA derives from a much larger clone and differs from the translated DNA at residue 8, which likely indicates a read error; the protein shown here is translated from the DNA. This sequence joins TRDV1 and TRDJ1, with D unclear. Germline matching of the DNA provided the J gene here, since TCRdb leaves it blank. Germline CDR1 and CDR2: TSWWSYY and QGS. V lost 1 base to trimming and J lost 0 bases, with 21 bases between them. The CDR3 is made up of 19 amino acids. The CDR3 loop reads CALGEPPPLRDRYTDKLIF. The CDR3 coding sequence is TGTGCTCTTGGGGAACCCCCCCCGCTGCGCGACAGATACACCGATAAACTCATCTTT.

This clone was seen a handful of times. TCRdb's protein, taken from a much larger clone, differs from this DNA's translation at residue 5, likely owing to a read error; the protein displayed comes from the DNA. The chain couples TRDV1 to TRDJ1, with 11 bases aligning to TRDD3. The J gene is not listed in TCRdb, so it was assigned here from a DNA match to germline. Germline loops: CDR1 TSWWSYY, CDR2 QGS. V trimming: 6 bases; J trimming: 0 bases; junction bases outside the gene matches: 33. The CDR3 is 25 amino acids. The CDR3 here is CALGMGWRPPIWGIPEESYTDKLIF. The DNA of the CDR3 is TGTGCTCTTGGAATGGGGTGGCGACCTCCCATCTGGGGGATACCCGAAGAATCGTACACCGATAAACTCATCTTT.

This clone has just a few counts. TCRdb's protein, taken from a much larger clone, differs from this DNA's translation at residue 5, likely owing to a read error; the protein displayed comes from the DNA. The J gene is TRDJ1, the V gene TRDV1; the D gene is possibly TRDD3 (6 bases). The J gene was not available in TCRdb and was assigned here by matching the DNA to germline segments. V dropped 6 bases and J dropped 0 bases, with 38 bases sitting between them. The germline V gene has CDR1 TSWWSYY and CDR2 QGS. This CDR3 comprises 23 residues. This chain's CDR3 is CALGGSTSEGWGSLMGYTDKLIF. The CDR3 DNA reads as TGTGCTCTTGGTGGCTCAACTTCCGAGGGGTGGGGATCTCTTATGGGGTACACCGATAAACTCATCTTT.